These 16 T cell receptor beta chains were all obtained from the same sample, sequenced in a study of shared clonotypes between healthy human individuals. Repertoires were generated with immunoSEQ multiplex PCR, while TCRdb's copy carries only in-frame clones and drops some. The sample has about 640,000 clones, 72% seen once; the top ten hold around 2%. The source material was memory CD4+ T cells sorted from blood. Subset given: CD45RA-negative fraction. The receptor source for this set is a woman between 25 and 40 years old in good health.

This clone occurred a few times. Distinct nucleotide sequences in the sample also encode this CDR3. V and J are TRBV28 and TRBJ2-7; D is perhaps TRBD1 (6 bases). Germline V gene lookup returns CDR1 MDHEN and CDR2 SYDVKM. This CDR3 is built from 13 residues. Trimming left V 6 bases short and J 4 bases short, with 13 bases between. The CDR3 here is CASSPSRGYEQYF. DNA of the CDR3: TGTGCCAGCAGCCCAAGCAGGGGATACGAGCAGTACTTC. Complete variable domain (other parts from reference TRBV28 and TRBJ2-7): DVKVTQSSRYLVKRTGEKVFLECVQDMDHENMFWYRQDPGLGLRLIYFSYDVKMKEKGDIPEGYSVSREKKERFSLILESASTNQTSMYLCASSPSRGYEQYFGPGTRLTVT.

The rearrangement uses TRBV27 and TRBJ2-7, with 7 bases aligning to TRBD2. The germline CDR1 and CDR2 sequences are MNHEY and SMNVEV (reference sequence). V lost 5 bases and J lost 3; bases outside the gene matches: 10. CDR3 length equals 15 residues. CDR3 bases: TGTGCCAGCAGTCCCATAGGGACTAATTTCTACGAGCAGTACTTC. Translation gives CASSPIGTNFYEQYF.

The chain carries TRBV10-2 and TRBJ1-3; 7 positions agree with TRBD1. Trimming cost V 10 bases and J 0 bases; bases outside gene matches: 3. The CDR3 totals 13 residues. The V gene's germline CDR1 is WSHSY and CDR2 SAAADI. The CDR3 DNA is TGCGCCACCGGGACAGACTCTGGAAACACCATATATTTT. It yields the protein CATGTDSGNTIYF.

This clone has at least ten counts. Different DNA sequences within this sample yield the same CDR3. V and J are TRBV28 and TRBJ2-7; tentative D call: TRBD2 (5 bases). The CDR3 extends over 13 amino acids. Germline V gene sequence: CDR1 MDHEN, CDR2 SYDVKM. V lost 6 bases to trimming and J lost 4 bases, with 13 bases between them. The CDR3: CASSPSRGYEQYF. Here the CDR3 DNA reads TGTGCCAGCAGCCCTTCTCGCGGGTACGAGCAGTACTTC.

This clone was seen once. V and J are TRBV27 and TRBJ2-1; 10 bases agree with TRBD2. Trimming removed 5 bases from V and 2 bases from J; junction bases left unmatched: 6. Per germline, CDR1 MNHEY and CDR2 SMNVEV (reference sequence). The CDR3 runs to 16 residues. This chain's CDR3 is CASSNPGTSAYNEQFF. CDR3 nucleotides: TGTGCCAGCAGTAACCCCGGGACTAGCGCCTACAATGAGCAGTTCTTC.

The J gene is TRBJ1-5, the V gene TRBV5-1; 7 bases map to TRBD1. Germline CDR1 SGHRS, CDR2 YFSETQ. The J segment lost 6 bases and the V segment lost 1 base, leaving 7 bases of the junction unmatched. This CDR3 has 15 amino acids. CDR3 DNA: TGCGCCAGCAGCTTGACAGGGGAGGGATTTCAGCCCCAGCATTTT. Amino acid sequence: CASSLTGEGFQPQHF.

As to this clone: The sample contains more than one DNA sequence encoding this CDR3. This chain joins TRBV27 and TRBJ1-2; weak D call: TRBD1 (5 bases). Trimming removed 6 bases at V and 5 bases at J, with 16 bases between. The CDR3 has 14 residues. Germline V gene data show CDR1 as MNHEY and CDR2 as SMNVEV (reference sequence). DNA for the CDR3: TGTGCCAGCAGCCCAAGTACAGGCGGATATGGCTACACCTTC. It translates to CASSPSTGGYGYTF.

The chain couples TRBV29-1 to TRBJ1-2, with a tentative D call TRBD1 (6 bases). Per germline, CDR1 SQVTM and CDR2 ANQGSEA. Trimming left V 2 bases short and J 6 bases short, with 10 bases between. The CDR3 totals 12 residues. CDR3: CSVEQGLNGYTF. Written as DNA, the CDR3 is TGCAGCGTTGAACAGGGGCTTAATGGCTACACCTTC.

Only one count was recorded for this clone. This chain uses TRBV7-9 with TRBJ2-3, with TRBD1 matching 11 bases. Germline CDR1 and CDR2: SEHNR and FQNEAQ (reference sequence). V was clipped by 5 bases and J by 2 bases; unmatched bases: 6. This CDR3 comprises 16 residues. The DNA for the CDR3 is TGTGCCAGCAGCCCCTGGACAGGGGGCTTCACAGATACGCAGTATTTT. This gives the protein CASSPWTGGFTDTQYF.

CDR3 in amino acids: CATSGGFSGANVLTF. The CDR3 DNA follows: TGTGCCACGAGCGGCGGGTTCTCTGGGGCCAACGTCCTGACTTTC. The V gene is TRBV15, the J gene TRBJ2-6; D perhaps matches TRBD2 (5 bases). Trimming pared 9 bases from V and 0 bases from J, leaving 12 bases between. The CDR3 extends over 15 amino acids. Germline assignment: CDR1 LNHNV and CDR2 YYDKDF (reference sequence).

This clone was detected only a few times. This chain uses TRBV19 with TRBJ2-7; 7 nucleotides match TRBD2. CDR1 LNHDA and CDR2 SQIVND come from the germline V gene (reference sequence). This CDR3 has 14 amino acids. V shed 5 bases, J shed 2 bases, and the junction held 6 bases outside the gene matches. CDR3 residues: CASSPRGGAYEQYF. The CDR3 DNA sequence: TGTGCCAGTAGTCCCCGGGGAGGGGCCTACGAGCAGTACTTC.

The chain is built from TRBV25-1 and TRBJ2-3; D gene ambiguous. The CDR3 totals 11 residues. Germline lookup yields CDR1 MGHDK and CDR2 SYGVNS. The V end was cut by 8 bases, the J end by 7 bases, with 10 bases between. This chain's CDR3 is CASGRENTQYF. CDR3 coding DNA: TGTGCCAGCGGACGAGAAAATACGCAGTATTTT.

This clone has only one observation. The chain uses TRBV7-8 and TRBJ2-6; D remains ambiguous. The V and J ends lost 1 base and 3 bases respectively, with 7 bases between them. Germline V gene data show CDR1 as SGHVS and CDR2 as FQNEAQ. The CDR3 is made up of 15 amino acids. The CDR3 protein is CASSLDGNGANVLTF. The CDR3 nucleotides read TGTGCCAGCAGCTTAGATGGTAATGGGGCCAACGTCCTGACTTTC.

The CDR3 reads CASSVGIVRRTEAFF. DNA for the CDR3: TGTGCCAGCAGCGTAGGGATCGTCCGGAGGACTGAAGCTTTCTTT. This chain joins TRBV9 and TRBJ1-1; D uncertain. CDR1 is SGDLS and CDR2 is YYNGEE in the germline V gene. The V and J ends lost 0 bases and 5 bases respectively, with 14 bases between them. The CDR3 covers 15 residues.

This clone was found a few times. The chain combines TRBV4-2 with TRBJ2-7; D is unclear. Looked up from germline, CDR1 is LGHNA and CDR2 is YNFKEQ. The CDR3 sequence is 15 residues long. The V end was cut by 1 base, the J end by 0 bases, with 10 bases between. The CDR3 DNA is TGTGCCAGCAGCCAAGCTGTCTCTGACTCCTACGAGCAGTACTTC. Residues: CASSQAVSDSYEQYF.

V and J are TRBV5-1 and TRBJ2-7; D possibly uses TRBD1 or TRBD2 (5 bases each). Trimming stripped 4 bases from V and 0 bases from J, with 23 bases between. The germline CDR1 and CDR2 sequences are SGHRS and YFSETQ. The CDR3 is 18 amino acids. CDR3 residues: CASSPRSRDRWGSYEQYF. CDR3 DNA: TGCGCCAGCAGCCCACGATCGAGGGACCGGTGGGGCTCCTACGAGCAGTACTTC.